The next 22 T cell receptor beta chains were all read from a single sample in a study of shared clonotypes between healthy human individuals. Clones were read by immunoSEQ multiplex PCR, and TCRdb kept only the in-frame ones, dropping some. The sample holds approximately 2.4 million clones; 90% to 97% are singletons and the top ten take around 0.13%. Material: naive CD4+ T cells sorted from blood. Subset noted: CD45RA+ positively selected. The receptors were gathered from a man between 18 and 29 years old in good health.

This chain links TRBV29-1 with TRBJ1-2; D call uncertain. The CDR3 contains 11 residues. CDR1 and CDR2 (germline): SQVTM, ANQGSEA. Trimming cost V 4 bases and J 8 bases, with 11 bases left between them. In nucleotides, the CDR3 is TGCAGCGTTGGCGGGAGAGGGGGCTACACCTTC. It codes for CSVGGRGGYTF.

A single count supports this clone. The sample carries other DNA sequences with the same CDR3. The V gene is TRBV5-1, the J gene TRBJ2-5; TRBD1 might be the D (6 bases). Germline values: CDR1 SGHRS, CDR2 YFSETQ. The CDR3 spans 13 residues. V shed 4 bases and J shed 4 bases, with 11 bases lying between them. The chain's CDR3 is CASSPGQLETQYF. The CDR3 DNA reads TGCGCCAGCAGCCCCGGACAGCTAGAGACCCAGTACTTC.

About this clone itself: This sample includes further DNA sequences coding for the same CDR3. As DNA, the CDR3 is TGTGCCAGCTCACCAACAGGGCAGATTTACGAGCAGTACTTC. Residues: CASSPTGQIYEQYF. The chain is built from TRBV18 and TRBJ2-7; a weak D match, TRBD1 (6 bases). Germline lookup yields CDR1 KGHSH and CDR2 LQKENI. Trimming shortened V by 2 bases and J by 4 bases, and 12 bases separated the two germline ends. The CDR3 has 14 residues.

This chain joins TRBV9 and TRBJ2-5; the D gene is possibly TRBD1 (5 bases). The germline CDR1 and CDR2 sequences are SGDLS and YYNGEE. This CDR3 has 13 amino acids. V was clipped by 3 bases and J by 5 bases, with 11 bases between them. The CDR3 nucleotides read TGTGCCAGCAGCGCCAGGACATCGGAGACCCAGTACTTC. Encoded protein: CASSARTSETQYF.

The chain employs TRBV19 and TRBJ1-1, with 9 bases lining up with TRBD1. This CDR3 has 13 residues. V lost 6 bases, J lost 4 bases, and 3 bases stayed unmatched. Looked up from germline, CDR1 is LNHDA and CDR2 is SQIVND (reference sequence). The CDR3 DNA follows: TGTGCCAGTAGGGGACAGGGAGCCACTGAAGCTTTCTTT. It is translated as CASRGQGATEAFF.

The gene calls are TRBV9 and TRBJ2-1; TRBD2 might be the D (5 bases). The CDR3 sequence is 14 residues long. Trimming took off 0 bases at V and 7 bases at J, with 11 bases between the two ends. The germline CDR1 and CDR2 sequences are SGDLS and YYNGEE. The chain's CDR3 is CASSVARRRNEQFF. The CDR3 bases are TGTGCCAGCAGCGTAGCGAGGCGGAGGAATGAGCAGTTCTTC.

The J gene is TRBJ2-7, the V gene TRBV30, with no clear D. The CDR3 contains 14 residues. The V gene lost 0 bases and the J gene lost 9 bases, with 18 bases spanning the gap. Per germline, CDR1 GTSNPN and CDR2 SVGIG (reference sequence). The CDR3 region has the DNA TGTGCCTGGAGTGTAACCGGAATCAATACGGGGCAGTACTTC. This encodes CAWSVTGINTGQYF.

The CDR3 is CASSPRGGEVQETQYF. The CDR3 region has the DNA TGTGCCAGCAGCCCGAGAGGCGGGGAAGTTCAAGAGACCCAGTACTTC. This chain joins TRBV7-8 and TRBJ2-5; possibly TRBD2 for D (6 bases). The CDR3 contains 16 residues. Trimming removed 5 bases at V and 2 bases at J, with 18 bases between. The germline CDR1 and CDR2 sequences are SGHVS and FQNEAQ.

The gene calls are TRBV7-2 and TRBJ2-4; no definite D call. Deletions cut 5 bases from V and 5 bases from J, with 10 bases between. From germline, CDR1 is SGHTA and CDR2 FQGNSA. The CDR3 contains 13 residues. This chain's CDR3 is CASSRASENIQYF. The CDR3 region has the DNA TGTGCCAGCAGCCGGGCTTCGGAAAACATTCAGTACTTC.

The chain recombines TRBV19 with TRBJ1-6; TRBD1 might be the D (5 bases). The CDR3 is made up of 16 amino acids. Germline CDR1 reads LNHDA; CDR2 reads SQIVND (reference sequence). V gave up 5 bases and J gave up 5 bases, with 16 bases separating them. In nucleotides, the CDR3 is TGTGCCAGTAGTCTCGGGACGGATACAAATAATTCACCCCTCCACTTT. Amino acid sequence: CASSLGTDTNNSPLHF.

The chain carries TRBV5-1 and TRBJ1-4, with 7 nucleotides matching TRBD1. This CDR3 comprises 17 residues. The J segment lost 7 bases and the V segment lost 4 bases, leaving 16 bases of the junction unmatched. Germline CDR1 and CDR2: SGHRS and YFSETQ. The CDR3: CASSHSSLRTGGEKLFF. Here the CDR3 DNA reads TGCGCCAGCAGCCACTCAAGCCTAAGGACAGGAGGTGAAAAACTGTTTTTT.

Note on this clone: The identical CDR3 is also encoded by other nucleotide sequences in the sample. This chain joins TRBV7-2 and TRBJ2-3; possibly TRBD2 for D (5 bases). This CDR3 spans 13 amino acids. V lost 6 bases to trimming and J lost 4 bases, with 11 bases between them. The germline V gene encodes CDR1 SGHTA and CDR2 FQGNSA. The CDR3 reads CASSLGAPDTQYF. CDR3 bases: TGTGCCAGCAGTCTGGGAGCTCCAGATACGCAGTATTTT.

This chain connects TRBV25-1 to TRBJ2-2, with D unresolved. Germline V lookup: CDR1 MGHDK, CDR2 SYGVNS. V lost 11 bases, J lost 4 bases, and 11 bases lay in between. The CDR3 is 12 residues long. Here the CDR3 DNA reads TGTGCCGGTAGGACGGGCACCGGGGAGCTGTTTTTT. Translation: CAGRTGTGELFF. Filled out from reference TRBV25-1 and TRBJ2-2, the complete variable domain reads EADIYQTPRYLVIGTGKKITLECSQTMGHDKMYWYQQDPGMELHLIHYSYGVNSTEKGDLSSESTVSRIRTEHFPLTLESARPSHTSQYLCAGRTGTGELFFGEGSRLTVL.

CDR3 protein: CASSLRGLAVDTQYF. As DNA, the CDR3 is TGCGCCAGCAGCTTGCGGGGACTGGCTGTGGATACGCAGTATTTT. The rearrangement joins TRBV5-1 to TRBJ2-3; possibly TRBD2 for D (6 bases). Per germline, CDR1 SGHRS and CDR2 YFSETQ. Trimming took off 1 base at V and 6 bases at J, with 15 bases between the two ends. This CDR3 region has 15 residues. Using reference TRBV5-1 and TRBJ2-3 for the parts outside the CDR3, the full variable domain is KAGVTQTPRYLIKTRGQQVTLSCSPISGHRSVSWYQQTPGQGLQFLFEYFSETQRNKGNFPGRFSGRQFSNSRSEMNVSTLELGDSALYLCASSLRGLAVDTQYFGPGTRLTVL.

DNA of the CDR3: TGTGCCAGCAGCGTAGCAGCACAGGCAGTCTATGGCTACACCTTC. It encodes CASSVAAQAVYGYTF. The chain has TRBV9 and TRBJ1-2; D is perhaps TRBD1 (5 bases). Germline V gene sequence: CDR1 SGDLS, CDR2 YYNGEE. Deletions cut 0 bases from V and 4 bases from J, with 13 bases between. The CDR3 runs to 15 residues.

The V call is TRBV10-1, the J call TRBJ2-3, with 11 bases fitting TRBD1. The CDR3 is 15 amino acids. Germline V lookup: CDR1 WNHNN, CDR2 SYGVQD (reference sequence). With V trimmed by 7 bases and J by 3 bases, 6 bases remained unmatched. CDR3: CASTAGTGGTDTQYF. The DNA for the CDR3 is TGCGCCAGCACCGCCGGGACAGGGGGAACAGATACGCAGTATTTT.

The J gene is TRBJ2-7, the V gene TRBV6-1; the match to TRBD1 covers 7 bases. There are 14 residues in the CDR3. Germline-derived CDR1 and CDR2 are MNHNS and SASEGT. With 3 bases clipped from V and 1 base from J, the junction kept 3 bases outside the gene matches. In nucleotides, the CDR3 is TGTGCCAGCAGTGATAGGGGACAGTCCTACGAGCAGTACTTC. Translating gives CASSDRGQSYEQYF.

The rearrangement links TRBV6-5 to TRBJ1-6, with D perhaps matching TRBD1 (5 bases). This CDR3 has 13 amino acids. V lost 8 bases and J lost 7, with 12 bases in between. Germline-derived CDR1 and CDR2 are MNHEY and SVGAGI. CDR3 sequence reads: CASRRGLNSPLHF. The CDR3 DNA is TGTGCCAGCCGGAGGGGCTTAAATTCACCCCTCCACTTT.

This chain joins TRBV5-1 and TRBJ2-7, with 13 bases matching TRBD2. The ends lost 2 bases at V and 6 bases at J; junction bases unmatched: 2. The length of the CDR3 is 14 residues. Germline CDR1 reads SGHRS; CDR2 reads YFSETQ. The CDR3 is CASSLTSGRGEQYF. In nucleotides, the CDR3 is TGCGCCAGCAGCTTAACTAGCGGGAGGGGCGAGCAGTACTTC.

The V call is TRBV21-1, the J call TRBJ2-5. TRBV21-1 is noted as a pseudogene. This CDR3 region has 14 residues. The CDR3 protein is CASSPPAVRETQYF. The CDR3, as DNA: TGTGCCAGCAGTCCCCCGGCCGTCCGTGAGACCCAGTACTTC.

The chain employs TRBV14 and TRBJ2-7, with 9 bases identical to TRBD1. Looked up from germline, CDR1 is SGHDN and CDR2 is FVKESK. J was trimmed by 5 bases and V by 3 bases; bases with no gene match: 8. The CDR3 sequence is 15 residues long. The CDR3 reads CASSHGQGNLNEQYF. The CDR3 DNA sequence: TGTGCCAGCAGCCACGGACAGGGGAACTTGAACGAGCAGTACTTC.

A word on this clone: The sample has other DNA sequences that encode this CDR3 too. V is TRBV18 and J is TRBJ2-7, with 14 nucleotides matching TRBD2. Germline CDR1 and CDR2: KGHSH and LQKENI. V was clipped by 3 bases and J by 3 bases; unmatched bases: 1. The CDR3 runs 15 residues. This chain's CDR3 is CASSPGTSGGYEQYF. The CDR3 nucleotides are TGTGCCAGCTCACCGGGGACTAGCGGGGGCTACGAGCAGTACTTC.